Listed below are T cell receptor beta chains from one sample, sequenced in a study of PD-1 blockade in mismatch repair-deficient tumors. Sequencing was performed with immunoSEQ multiplex PCR; in TCRdb, only in-frame clones are kept and a portion is missing. The sample lists around 120,000 clones; about nine tenths were seen once. The sample here was peripheral blood, taken about 17 months after starting pembrolizumab. These receptors were collected from an adult with mismatch repair-deficient cancer. CDR3s include the opening cysteine and the closing phenylalanine or tryptophan. Fields, in order: J gene, clone size, CDR3 length, D gene, V gene, CDR3 protein, CDR3 DNA. A D gene is named only where the DNA matches it firmly. Clone size appears in some rows only: once, few, many, or a class for an expanded clone.

>TRBJ1-5|-|13|-|TRBV10-2
CASTQGQNQPQHF
TGCGCCAGCACTCAGGGGCAAAATCAGCCCCAGCATTTT
>TRBJ2-7|once|15|TRBD2|TRBV15
CATSREPAGGEEQYF
TGTGCCACCAGCAGAGAGCCAGCGGGAGGTGAAGAGCAGTACTTC
>TRBJ2-1|once|15|TRBD2|TRBV29-1
CSVPRLAGDYNEQFF
TGCAGCGTGCCCAGACTAGCGGGAGACTACAATGAGCAGTTCTTC
>TRBJ2-1|few|15|-|TRBV27
CASSSLSGNYNEQFF
TGTGCCAGCAGTTCCCTCTCGGGTAACTACAATGAGCAGTTCTTC
>TRBJ2-7|-|13|-|TRBV7-2
CASSSSYSYEQYF
TGTGCCAGCAGCTCCAGCTACAGCTACGAGCAGTACTTC
>TRBJ2-7|-|14|-|TRBV9
CASSERDNSYEQYF
TGTGCCAGCAGCGAGCGGGACAACTCCTACGAGCAGTACTTC
>TRBJ2-7|-|12|-|TRBV5-5
CASSLSGREQYF
TGTGCCAGCAGCTTAAGCGGGCGCGAGCAGTACTTC
>TRBJ2-2|-|17|TRBD2|TRBV5-8
CASSLEASGRVTGELFF
TGTGCCAGCAGCTTGGAGGCCAGCGGGAGGGTCACCGGGGAGCTGTTTTTT
>TRBJ2-3|-|12|-|TRBV27
CASSLYGDTQYF
TGTGCCAGCAGTTTATACGGAGATACGCAGTATTTT
>TRBJ2-7|-|18|TRBD2|TRBV7-9
CASSLDGLAGVGGAEQYF
TGTGCCAGCAGCTTGGATGGACTAGCGGGAGTAGGAGGGGCCGAGCAGTACTTC
>TRBJ2-7|-|15|-|TRBV7-9
CASSSLAGPLGEQYF
TGTGCCAGCAGCTCACTAGCAGGGCCCCTCGGCGAGCAGTACTTC